These 4 T cell receptor beta chains were all obtained from the same sample, sequenced in a study of response to subunit inactivated influenza vaccine. TCRdb called the RT-PCR reads again in MiXCR, with one record for every CDR3 protein. This sample carries approximately 490,000 distinct CDR3 sequences, 6.5% to 8% of them seen once, and the ten largest clones take under 15%. This specimen was PBMCs from blood, taken less than 30 months after vaccination. The receptors originated from a man in his fifties or sixties who received an inactivated influenza vaccine.

This clonotype was recorded a few times. The chain is built from TRBV7-2 and TRBJ1-5, with no clear D. Germline V gives CDR1 SGHTA, CDR2 FQGNSA. The ends were cut back, 3 bases at V and 5 bases at J, with 11 bases in the middle. The CDR3 loop spans 14 amino acids. The CDR3: CASSFFGRDQPQHF. The DNA for the CDR3 is TGTGCCAGCAGCTTCTTCGGACGCGATCAGCCCCAGCATTTT.

This clonotype has just a few counts. This chain uses TRBV11-1 with TRBJ2-1; 7 positions agree with TRBD1. Germline lookup yields CDR1 SGHAT and CDR2 FQDESV (reference sequence). After removal of 3 bases from V and 2 bases from J, the junction contained 4 bases not matched to a gene. There are 15 residues in the CDR3. The CDR3 loop reads CASSFVGTAYNEQFF. DNA for the CDR3: TGTGCCAGCAGCTTCGTTGGGACAGCCTACAATGAGCAGTTCTTC.

The chain has TRBV7-3 and TRBJ2-2; 7 positions match TRBD1. The V segment lost 5 bases and the J segment 4 bases; nucleotides outside the gene matches: 7. Germline-derived CDR1 and CDR2 are SGHTA and FQGTGA. This CDR3 region has 15 residues. DNA for the CDR3: TGTGCCAGCAGCAACGACAGGGTCGGCACCGGGGAGCTGTTTTTT. Residues: CASSNDRVGTGELFF.

This clonotype came up many times. CDR3 nucleotides: TGCGCCAGCAGCCAAGTCGGAGGGGGGAACACTGAAGCTTTCTTT. Residues: CASSQVGGGNTEAFF. The chain has TRBV4-1 and TRBJ1-1; D is perhaps TRBD1 (6 bases). Deletions cut 1 base from V and 1 base from J, with 10 bases between. Germline CDR1 and CDR2: MGHRA and YSYEKL. This CDR3 contains 15 residues.